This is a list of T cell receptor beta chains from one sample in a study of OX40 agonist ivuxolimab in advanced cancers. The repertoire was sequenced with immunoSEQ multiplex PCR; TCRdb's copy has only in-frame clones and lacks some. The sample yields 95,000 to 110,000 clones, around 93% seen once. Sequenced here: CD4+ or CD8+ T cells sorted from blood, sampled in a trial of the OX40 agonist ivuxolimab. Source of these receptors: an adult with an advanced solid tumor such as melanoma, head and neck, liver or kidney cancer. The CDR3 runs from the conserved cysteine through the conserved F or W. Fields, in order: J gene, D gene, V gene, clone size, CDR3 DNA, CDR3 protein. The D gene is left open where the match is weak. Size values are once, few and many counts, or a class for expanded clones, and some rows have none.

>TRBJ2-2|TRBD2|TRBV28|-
TGTGCCAGCAGTTCGCGGGGGGCAGGGGAGACCGGGGAGCTGTTTTTT
CASSSRGAGETGELFF
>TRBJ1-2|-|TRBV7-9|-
TGTGCCAGCAGCTTAGGGGTTCAGAACTATGGCTACACCTTC
CASSLGVQNYGYTF
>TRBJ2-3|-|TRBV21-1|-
TGTGCCAGCAGCAGCCCTGGGACTAGCGGGGCAGATACGCAGTATTTT
CASSSPGTSGADTQYF
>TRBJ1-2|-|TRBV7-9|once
TGTGCCTCCAGCTTACTGGGGTCCGACTATGGCTACACCTTC
CASSLLGSDYGYTF
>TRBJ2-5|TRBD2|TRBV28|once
TGTGCCAGCCGCTCTAGCGGGAGGTTAAAGACCCAGTACTTC
CASRSSGRLKTQYF
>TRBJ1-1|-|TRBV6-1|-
TGTGCCAGCAGGACCCCAAGGGCCGATGAAGCTTTCTTT
CASRTPRADEAFF
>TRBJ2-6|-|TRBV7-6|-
TGTGCCAGCAGCTCCTACTCTGGGGCCAACGTCCTGACTTTC
CASSSYSGANVLTF
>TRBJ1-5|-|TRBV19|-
TGTGCCAGCTGCTACAGGGCGCAGCCCCAGCATTTT
CASCYRAQPQHF
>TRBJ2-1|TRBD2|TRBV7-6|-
TGTGCCAGCAGCTTATTGGCTAGCGGGAGTGGTTCCCTGATCTATGAGCAGTTCTTC
CASSLLASGSGSLIYEQFF
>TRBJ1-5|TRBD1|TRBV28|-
TGTGCCAGCAGTCCGCCGGGACAGGGTAATCAGCCCCAGCATTTT
CASSPPGQGNQPQHF
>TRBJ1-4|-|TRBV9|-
TGTGCCAGCAGCGGCTCAAGGGGGGAAAAACTGTTTTTT
CASSGSRGEKLFF
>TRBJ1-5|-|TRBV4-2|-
TGTGCCAGCAGCCAAGAGATCTCGGGGCAGCCCCAGCATTTT
CASSQEISGQPQHF
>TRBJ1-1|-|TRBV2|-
TGTGCCAGCAGTGACCAAGGCTACACTGAAGCTTTCTTT
CASSDQGYTEAFF
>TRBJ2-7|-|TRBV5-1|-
TGCGCCAGCAGCCCCAGGACCGCCTACGAGCAGTACTTC
CASSPRTAYEQYF
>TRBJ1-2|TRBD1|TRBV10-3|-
TGTGCCACAAAGGGGACAGGGCGAAACTATGGCTACACCTTC
CATKGTGRNYGYTF
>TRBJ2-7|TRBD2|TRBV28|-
TGTGCCAGCAGTTCGGCCCCGGGGGGCGAGCAGTACTTC
CASSSAPGGEQYF
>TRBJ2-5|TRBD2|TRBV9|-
TGTGCCAGCAGCCCCCGGGGACTAGCGGGAGTTATAGAGACCCAGTACTTC
CASSPRGLAGVIETQYF
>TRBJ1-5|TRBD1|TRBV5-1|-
TGCGCCAGCAGCCTTGCGGGACAGGGGAGCAATCAGCCCCAGCATTTT
CASSLAGQGSNQPQHF
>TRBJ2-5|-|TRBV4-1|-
TGCGCCAGCAGCCAGAGCCCTGGGCCAGGGGGAGGAAAGACCCAGTACTTC
CASSQSPGPGGGKTQYF
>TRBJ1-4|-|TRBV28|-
TGTGCCAGCTCCCCGTTGGGGGCTACAACTAATGAAAAACTGTTTTTT
CASSPLGATTNEKLFF
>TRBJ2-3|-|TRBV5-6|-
TGTGCCAGCAGCGCCTCTCCCCCAGATACGCAGTATTTT
CASSASPPDTQYF
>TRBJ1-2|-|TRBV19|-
TGTGCCAGTAGCTCCATGCTAGGGGGTGAAAACTATGGCTACACCTTC
CASSSMLGGENYGYTF
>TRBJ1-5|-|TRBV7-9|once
TGTGCCAGCAGCCCCGTAGGGCAGTACAATCAGCCCCAGCATTTT
CASSPVGQYNQPQHF
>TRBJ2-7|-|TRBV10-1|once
TGCGCCAGCAGTGCAGGCCGAAACACCTCGGGCGAGCAGTACTTC
CASSAGRNTSGEQYF
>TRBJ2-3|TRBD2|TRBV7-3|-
TGTGCCAGCAGGGCCGGGACTAGCGGGCGGGGAGATACGCAGTATTTT
CASRAGTSGRGDTQYF
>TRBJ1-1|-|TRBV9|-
TGTGCCAGCAGCGAGACCACAGTGAACACTGAAGCTTTCTTT
CASSETTVNTEAFF